Following are 19 T cell receptor beta chains from one sample sequenced in a study of cytomegalovirus exposure and HLA in healthy donors. PCR involved 60 Vbeta and 13 Jbeta primers. Only in-frame clones appear in the TCRdb table, and some are missing; sequencing was by immunoSEQ multiplex PCR. The sample contains some 98,000 clones, roughly 80% of which appear only once. Sequencing was done on a sample of PBMCs. The receptors come from a human donor in good health.

This sequence joins TRBV7-3 and TRBJ1-2; unclear D gene. This CDR3 comprises 15 residues. Trimming cost V 5 bases and J 7 bases, with 20 bases left between them. Per germline, CDR1 SGHTA and CDR2 FQGTGA. CDR3 in DNA: TGTGCCAGCAGCGGGTCACTAGCTGCGACTGCTGGCTACACCTTC. The encoded protein is CASSGSLAATAGYTF.

This sequence joins TRBV7-9 and TRBJ2-3, with D perhaps TRBD2 (7 bases). Germline V lookup: CDR1 SEHNR, CDR2 FQNEAQ (reference sequence). V lost 5 bases to trimming and J lost 4 bases, with 16 bases between them. This CDR3 region has 15 residues. Here the CDR3 reads CASSNRGGPADTQYF. CDR3 DNA: TGTGCCAGCAGCAATCGCGGGGGCCCCGCAGATACGCAGTATTTT. Based on the CDR3 plus reference TRBV7-9 and TRBJ2-3, the full variable domain is DTGVSQNPRHKITKRGQNVTFRCDPISEHNRLYWYRQTLGQGPEFLTYFQNEAQLEKSRLLSDRFSAERPKGSFSTLEIQRTEQGDSAMYLCASSNRGGPADTQYFGPGTRLTVL.

CDR3 in DNA: TGCGCCAGCAGCTTGGACGCCCGGAGGGATACGCAGTATTTT. This sequence encodes CASSLDARRDTQYF. The J gene is TRBJ2-3, the V gene TRBV5-1; TRBD2 is a possible D gene (5 bases). The CDR3 extends over 14 amino acids. CDR1 SGHRS and CDR2 YFSETQ come from the germline V gene. Between the trimmed V and J ends, which lost 0 bases and 6 bases, there was a span of 11 bases.

The chain carries TRBV30 and TRBJ2-7, with D perhaps TRBD1 (6 bases). V was cut by 3 bases and J by 4 bases, with 19 bases left in between. The germline CDR1 and CDR2 sequences are GTSNPN and SVGIG (reference sequence). There are 15 residues in the CDR3. The CDR3, as DNA: TGTGCCTGGAGGAACCCCGGCAGGGGCGGTTACGAGCAGTACTTC. The encoded protein is CAWRNPGRGGYEQYF.

The chain has TRBV10-3 and TRBJ1-5; D remains unclear. Trimming removed 0 bases at V and 11 bases at J, with 8 bases between. Per germline, CDR1 ENHRY and CDR2 SYGVKD. CDR3 length: 12 residues. For the CDR3, the DNA is TGTGCCATCAGTGAGTCTATGGCGGCCCAGCATTTT. This codes for CAISESMAAQHF.

The V call is TRBV19, the J call TRBJ1-5; maybe TRBD1 (6 bases). The CDR3 spans 13 residues. Germline lookup yields CDR1 LNHDA and CDR2 SQIVND (reference sequence). V dropped 5 bases and J dropped 7 bases, with 12 bases sitting between them. The chain's CDR3 is CASSADRLQPQHF. The CDR3 nucleotides read TGTGCCAGTAGTGCCGACAGGCTACAGCCCCAGCATTTT.

The V call is TRBV4-3, the J call TRBJ2-1; D perhaps matches TRBD2 (6 bases). The CDR3 runs to 20 residues. Trimming removed 0 bases at V and 4 bases at J, with 25 bases between. Germline V gene sequence: CDR1 LGHNA, CDR2 YSLEER. The CDR3 DNA follows: TGCGCCAGCAGCCAAGATAGGGCGATGGGGGGTAGCGGAGTATACAATGAGCAGTTCTTC. Amino acid sequence: CASSQDRAMGGSGVYNEQFF.

The chain uses TRBV5-6 and TRBJ2-5; TRBD2 is a possible D gene (6 bases). Trimming took 6 bases from V and 4 from J, leaving 19 bases between them. The CDR3 has 15 amino acids. Looked up from germline, CDR1 is SGHDT and CDR2 is YYEEEE. CDR3 DNA sequence: TGTGCCAGCACCTGGGGTCCCCGGGGAGGAGAGACCCAGTACTTC. The encoded protein is CASTWGPRGGETQYF.

V gene TRBV7-8 combines with J gene TRBJ1-4; 8 positions match TRBD1. The CDR3 has 14 residues. V shed 5 bases, J shed 7 bases, and the junction held 6 bases outside the gene matches. CDR1 and CDR2 (germline): SGHVS, FQNEAQ. The CDR3 protein is CASSPGQGTEKLFF. The CDR3 bases are TGTGCCAGCAGCCCCGGACAGGGCACTGAAAAACTGTTTTTT.

The CDR3 DNA sequence: TGTGCCAGCATGACGGGACAGGGAACAAAGGAGCAGTACTTC. Protein sequence: CASMTGQGTKEQYF. V gene TRBV28 combines with J gene TRBJ2-7, with 9 bases matching TRBD1. J lost 7 bases, V lost 7 bases, and 11 bases had no gene match. Per the germline V gene, CDR1 is MDHEN and CDR2 is SYDVKM. The CDR3 extends over 14 amino acids.

This clone was picked up one time. V usage is TRBV2 and J usage is TRBJ2-5; 7 positions match TRBD2. Trimming cost V 5 bases and J 6 bases; bases outside gene matches: 6. The CDR3 loop spans 13 amino acids. The germline gives CDR1 SNHLY, CDR2 FYNNEI. The CDR3 sequence: CASSMGGEKTQYF. The CDR3 DNA reads as TGTGCCAGCAGTATGGGGGGGGAAAAGACCCAGTACTTC. The full variable domain, completed using reference TRBV2 and TRBJ2-5, is EPEVTQTPSHQVTQMGQEVILRCVPISNHLYFYWYRQILGQKVEFLVSFYNNEISEKSEIFDDQFSVERPDGSNFTLKIRSTKLEDSAMYFCASSMGGEKTQYFGPGTRLLVL.

CDR3 bases: TGTGCCAGCTCACCACCGGGACTAGCGGCGAACAATGAGCAGTTCTTC. Protein sequence: CASSPPGLAANNEQFF. This rearrangement joins TRBV18 to TRBJ2-1; TRBD2 aligns across 11 bases. Germline V gene data show CDR1 as KGHSH and CDR2 as LQKENI. V gave up 0 bases and J gave up 5 bases; unmatched junction bases: 3. The CDR3 sequence is 16 residues long. Full variable domain (outside the CDR3, taken from reference TRBV18 and TRBJ2-1): NAGVMQNPRHLVRRRGQEARLRCSPMKGHSHVYWYRQLPEEGLKFMVYLQKENIIDESGMPKERFSAEFPKEGPSILRIQQVVRGDSAAYFCASSPPGLAANNEQFFGPGTRLTVL.

This clone has only a few counts. V is TRBV5-1 and J is TRBJ2-7; TRBD2 aligns across 9 bases. This CDR3 has 16 amino acids. Losses at the gene ends were 0 bases for V and 0 bases for J; bases not matched to a gene: 4. The germline V gene encodes CDR1 SGHRS and CDR2 YFSETQ. CDR3 in amino acids: CASSLDSGGSSYEQYF. Written as DNA, the CDR3 is TGCGCCAGCAGCTTGGATAGCGGGGGTAGCTCCTACGAGCAGTACTTC.

This clone has just one count. This chain uses TRBV6-7 with TRBJ2-1; TRBD1 is a possible D gene (5 bases). TRBV6-7 is an ORF for which the function is uncertain. The CDR3 covers 16 residues. The V and J ends lost 0 bases and 0 bases respectively, with 9 bases between them. CDR3: CASSYSGRASYNEQFF. CDR3 nucleotides: TGTGCCAGCAGTTACTCGGGCAGGGCCTCCTACAATGAGCAGTTCTTC.

V usage is TRBV9 and J usage is TRBJ2-3; 7 bases fit TRBD2. The CDR3 sequence is 17 residues long. Trimming cost V 5 bases and J 6 bases; bases outside gene matches: 18. Germline lookup yields CDR1 SGDLS and CDR2 YYNGEE. CDR3: CASSRSPRGSPGDTQYF. CDR3 sequence (DNA): TGTGCCAGCAGTCGCAGCCCCCGCGGGAGTCCGGGGGATACGCAGTATTTT.

This chain links TRBV7-3 with TRBJ1-2; D is uncertain. This CDR3 is built from 13 residues. CDR1 and CDR2 from the germline V gene are SGHTA and FQGTGA. The V end lost 2 bases, the J end lost 6 bases, and 10 bases lay between the germline ends. The CDR3 reads CASSLSPEDGYTF. The CDR3 nucleotides read TGTGCCAGCAGCTTATCCCCCGAGGATGGCTACACCTTC.

The genes are TRBV6-5 and TRBJ2-5; 9 bases agree with TRBD1. V was pared by 4 bases and J by 4 bases, with 7 bases of the junction left unmatched. CDR3 length: 15 amino acids. Germline CDR1 MNHEY, CDR2 SVGAGI. The CDR3 loop reads CASSSRTGGGETQYF. DNA for the CDR3: TGTGCCAGCAGTTCTAGAACAGGGGGCGGAGAGACCCAGTACTTC.

The table lists this clone with a count of one. CDR3 protein: CASGLGLAYNEQFF. As DNA, the CDR3 is TGTGCTAGTGGTTTGGGACTAGCCTACAATGAGCAGTTCTTC. V gene TRBV12-5 combines with J gene TRBJ2-1; D is perhaps TRBD2 (6 bases). The CDR3 loop spans 14 amino acids. Trimming removed 1 base from V and 2 bases from J, with 6 bases in between. Germline V CDR1 and CDR2: LGHNT, FRNRAP.

This chain links TRBV19 with TRBJ1-5; weak D call: TRBD1 (5 bases). Germline V CDR1 and CDR2: LNHDA, SQIVND (reference sequence). V lost 3 bases and J lost 2, with 14 bases in between. CDR3 length equals 16 residues. CDR3 sequence reads: CASSIGRACGNQPQHF. The CDR3 DNA sequence: TGTGCCAGTAGTATCGGCAGGGCGTGTGGCAATCAGCCCCAGCATTTT. The variable domain in full, with the rest retrieved from reference TRBV19 and TRBJ1-5, is DGGITQSPKYLFRKEGQNVTLSCEQNLNHDAMYWYRQDPGQGLRLIYYSQIVNDFQKGDIAEGYSVSREKKESFPLTVTSAQKNPTAFYLCASSIGRACGNQPQHFGDGTRLSIL.